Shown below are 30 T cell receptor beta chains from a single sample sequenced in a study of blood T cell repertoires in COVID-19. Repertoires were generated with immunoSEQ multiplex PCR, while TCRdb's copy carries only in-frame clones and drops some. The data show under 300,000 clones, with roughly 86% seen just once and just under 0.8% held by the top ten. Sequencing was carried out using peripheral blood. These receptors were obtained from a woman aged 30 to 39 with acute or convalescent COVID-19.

The CDR3 DNA reads as TGTGCTAGTGGTTTGGTACGACTAGCGGCCTACGAGCAGTACTTC. It specifies CASGLVRLAAYEQYF. This rearrangement joins TRBV12-5 to TRBJ2-7, with TRBD2 matching 9 bases. CDR1 and CDR2 (germline): LGHNT, FRNRAP. After removal of 0 bases from V and 2 bases from J, the junction contained 2 bases not matched to a gene. The CDR3 has 15 amino acids.

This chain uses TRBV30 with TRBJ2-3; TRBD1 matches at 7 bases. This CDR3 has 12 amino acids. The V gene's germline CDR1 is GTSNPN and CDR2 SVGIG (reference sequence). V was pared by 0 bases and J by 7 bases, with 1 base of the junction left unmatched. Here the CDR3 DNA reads TGTGCCTGGAGTGTACAGGGGAATACGCAGTATTTT. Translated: CAWSVQGNTQYF.

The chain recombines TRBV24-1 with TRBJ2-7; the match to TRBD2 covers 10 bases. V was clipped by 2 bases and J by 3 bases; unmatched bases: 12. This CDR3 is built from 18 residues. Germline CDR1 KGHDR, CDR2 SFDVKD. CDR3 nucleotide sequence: TGTGCCACCAGTGATTCGCGAAGACCACTAGCGGGACGCTACGAGCAGTACTTC. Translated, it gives CATSDSRRPLAGRYEQYF.

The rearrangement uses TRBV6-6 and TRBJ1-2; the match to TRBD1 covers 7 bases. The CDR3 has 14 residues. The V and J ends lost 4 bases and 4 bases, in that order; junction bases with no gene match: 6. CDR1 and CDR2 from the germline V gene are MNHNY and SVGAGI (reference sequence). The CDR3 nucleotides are TGTGCCAGCAGTTTTAAGGGGGCGGCCTATGGCTACACCTTC. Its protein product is CASSFKGAAYGYTF.

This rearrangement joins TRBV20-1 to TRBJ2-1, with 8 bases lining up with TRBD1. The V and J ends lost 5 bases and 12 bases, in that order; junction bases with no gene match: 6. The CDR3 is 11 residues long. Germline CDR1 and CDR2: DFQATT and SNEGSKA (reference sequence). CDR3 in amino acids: CSAGADRGQFF. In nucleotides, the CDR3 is TGCAGTGCTGGTGCCGACAGGGGGCAGTTCTTC.

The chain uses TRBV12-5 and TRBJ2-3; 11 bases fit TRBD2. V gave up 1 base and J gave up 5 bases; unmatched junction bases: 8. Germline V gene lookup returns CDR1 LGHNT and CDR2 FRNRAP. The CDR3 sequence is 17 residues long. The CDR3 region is CASGLGTSGTSGDTQYF. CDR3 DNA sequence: TGTGCTAGTGGTTTGGGAACATCCGGGACTAGCGGAGATACGCAGTATTTT.

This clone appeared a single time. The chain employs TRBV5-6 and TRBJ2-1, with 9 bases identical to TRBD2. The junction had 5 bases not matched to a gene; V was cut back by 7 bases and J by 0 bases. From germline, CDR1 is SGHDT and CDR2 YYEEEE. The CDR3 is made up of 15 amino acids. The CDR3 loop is CASYDSGSSYNEQFF. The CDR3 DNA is TGTGCCAGCTACGATAGCGGGAGCTCCTACAATGAGCAGTTCTTC.

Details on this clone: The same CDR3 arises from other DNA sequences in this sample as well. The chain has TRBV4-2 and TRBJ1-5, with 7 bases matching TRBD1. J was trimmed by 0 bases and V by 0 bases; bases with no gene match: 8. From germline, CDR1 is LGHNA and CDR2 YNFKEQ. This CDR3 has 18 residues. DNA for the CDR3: TGTGCCAGCAGCCAAGATAAGACAAGGGGGCATAGCAATCAGCCCCAGCATTTT. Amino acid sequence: CASSQDKTRGHSNQPQHF.

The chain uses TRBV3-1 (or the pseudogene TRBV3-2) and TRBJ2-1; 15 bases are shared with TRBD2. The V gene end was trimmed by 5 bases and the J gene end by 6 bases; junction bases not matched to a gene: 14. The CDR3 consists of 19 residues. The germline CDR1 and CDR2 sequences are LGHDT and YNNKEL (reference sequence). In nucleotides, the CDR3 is TGTGCCAGCAGCTCCCGATATCTGAAGGGACTAGCGGGAGGCAATGAGCAGTTCTTC. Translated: CASSSRYLKGLAGGNEQFF.

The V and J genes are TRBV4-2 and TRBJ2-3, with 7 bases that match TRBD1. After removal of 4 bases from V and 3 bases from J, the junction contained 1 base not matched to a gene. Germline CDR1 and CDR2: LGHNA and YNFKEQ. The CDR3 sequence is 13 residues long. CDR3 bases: TGTGCCAGCAGCCCGGGACAGACAGATACGCAGTATTTT. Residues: CASSPGQTDTQYF.

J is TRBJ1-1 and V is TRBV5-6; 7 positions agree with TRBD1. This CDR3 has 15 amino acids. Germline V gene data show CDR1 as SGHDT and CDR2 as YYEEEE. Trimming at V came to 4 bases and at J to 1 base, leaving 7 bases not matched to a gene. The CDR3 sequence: CASSPYDRENTEAFF. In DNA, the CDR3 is TGTGCCAGCAGCCCCTATGACAGGGAGAACACTGAAGCTTTCTTT. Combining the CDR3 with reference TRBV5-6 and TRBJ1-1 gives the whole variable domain DAGVTQSPTHLIKTRGQQVTLRCSPKSGHDTVSWYQQALGQGPQFIFQYYEEEERQRGNFPDRFSGHQFPNYSSELNVNALLLGDSALYLCASSPYDRENTEAFFGQGTRLTVV.

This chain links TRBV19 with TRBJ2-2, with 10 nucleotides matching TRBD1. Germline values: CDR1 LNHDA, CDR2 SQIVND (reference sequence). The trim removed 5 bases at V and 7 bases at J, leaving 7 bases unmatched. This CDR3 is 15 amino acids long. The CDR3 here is CASSPKTGGVGELFF. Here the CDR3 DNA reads TGTGCCAGTAGTCCCAAGACAGGGGGCGTCGGGGAGCTGTTTTTT.

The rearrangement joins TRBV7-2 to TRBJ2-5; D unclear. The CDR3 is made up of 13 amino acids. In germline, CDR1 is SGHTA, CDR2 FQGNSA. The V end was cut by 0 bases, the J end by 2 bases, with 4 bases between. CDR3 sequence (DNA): TGTGCCAGCAGCTTAGCGCTACAAGAGACCCAGTACTTC. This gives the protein CASSLALQETQYF.

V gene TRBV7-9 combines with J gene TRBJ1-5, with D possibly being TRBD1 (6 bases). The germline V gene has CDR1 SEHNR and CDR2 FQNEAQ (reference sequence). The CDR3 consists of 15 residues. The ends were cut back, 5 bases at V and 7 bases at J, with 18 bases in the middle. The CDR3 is CASSPVDRPYQPQHF. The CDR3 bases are TGTGCCAGCAGCCCCGTAGACAGGCCTTACCAGCCCCAGCATTTT.

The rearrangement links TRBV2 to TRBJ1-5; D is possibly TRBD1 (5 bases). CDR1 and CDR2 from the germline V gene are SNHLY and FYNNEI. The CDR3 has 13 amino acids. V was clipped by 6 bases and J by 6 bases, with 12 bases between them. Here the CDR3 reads CASRVYGGQPQHF. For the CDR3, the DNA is TGTGCCAGCAGGGTCTACGGGGGTCAGCCCCAGCATTTT.

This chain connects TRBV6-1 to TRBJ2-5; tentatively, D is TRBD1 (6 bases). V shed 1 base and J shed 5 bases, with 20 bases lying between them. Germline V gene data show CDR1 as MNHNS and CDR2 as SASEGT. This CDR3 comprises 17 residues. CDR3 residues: CASSEGARYRQEETQYF. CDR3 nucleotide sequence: TGTGCCAGCAGTGAAGGGGCTCGGTACCGACAGGAGGAGACCCAGTACTTC.

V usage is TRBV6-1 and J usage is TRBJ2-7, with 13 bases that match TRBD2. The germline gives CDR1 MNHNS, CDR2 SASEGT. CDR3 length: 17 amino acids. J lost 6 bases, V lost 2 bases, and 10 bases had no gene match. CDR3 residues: CASSERRRTSGRREQYF. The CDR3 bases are TGTGCCAGCAGTGAAAGGCGCCGGACTAGCGGGAGACGCGAGCAGTACTTC.

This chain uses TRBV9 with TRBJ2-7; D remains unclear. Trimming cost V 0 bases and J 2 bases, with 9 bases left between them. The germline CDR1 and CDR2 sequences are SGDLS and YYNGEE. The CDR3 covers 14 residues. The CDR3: CASSVDSLTYEQYF. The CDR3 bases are TGTGCCAGCAGCGTAGACAGCCTAACCTACGAGCAGTACTTC.

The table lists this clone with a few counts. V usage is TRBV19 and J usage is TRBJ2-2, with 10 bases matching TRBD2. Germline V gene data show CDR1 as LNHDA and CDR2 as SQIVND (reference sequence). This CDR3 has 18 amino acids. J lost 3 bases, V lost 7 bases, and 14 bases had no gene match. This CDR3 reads CASTFSASGSADTGELFF. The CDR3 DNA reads TGTGCCAGTACCTTTTCGGCTAGCGGGAGTGCGGACACCGGGGAGCTGTTTTTT.

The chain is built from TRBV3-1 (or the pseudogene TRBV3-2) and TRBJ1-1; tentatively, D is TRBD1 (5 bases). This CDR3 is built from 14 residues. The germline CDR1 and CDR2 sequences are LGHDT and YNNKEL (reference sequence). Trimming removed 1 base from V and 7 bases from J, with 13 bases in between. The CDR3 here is CASSQGQLWGEAFF. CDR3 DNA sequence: TGTGCCAGCAGCCAAGGACAGCTGTGGGGTGAAGCTTTCTTT.

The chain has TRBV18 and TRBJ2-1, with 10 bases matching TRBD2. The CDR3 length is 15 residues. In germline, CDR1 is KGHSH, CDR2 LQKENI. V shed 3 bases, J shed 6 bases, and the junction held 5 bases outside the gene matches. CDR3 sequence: CASSPLAGVGNEQFF. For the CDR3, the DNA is TGTGCCAGCTCACCTCTAGCGGGAGTGGGCAATGAGCAGTTCTTC.

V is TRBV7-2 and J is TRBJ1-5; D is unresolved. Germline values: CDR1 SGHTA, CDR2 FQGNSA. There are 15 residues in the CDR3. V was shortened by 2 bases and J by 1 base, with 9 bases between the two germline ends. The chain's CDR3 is CASSLLLQSNQPQHF. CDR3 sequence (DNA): TGTGCCAGCAGCTTATTGTTACAGAGCAATCAGCCCCAGCATTTT. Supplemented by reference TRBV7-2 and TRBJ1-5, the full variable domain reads GAGVSQSPSNKVTEKGKDVELRCDPISGHTALYWYRQSLGQGLEFLIYFQGNSAPDKSGLPSDRFSAERTGGSVSTLTIQRTQQEDSAVYLCASSLLLQSNQPQHFGDGTRLSIL.

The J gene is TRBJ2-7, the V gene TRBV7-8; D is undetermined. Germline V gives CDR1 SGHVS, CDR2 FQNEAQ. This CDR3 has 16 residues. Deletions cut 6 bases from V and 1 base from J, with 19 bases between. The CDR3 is CASSQTAGDGSYEQYF. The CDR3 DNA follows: TGTGCCAGCAGTCAGACTGCCGGAGATGGGTCCTACGAGCAGTACTTC.

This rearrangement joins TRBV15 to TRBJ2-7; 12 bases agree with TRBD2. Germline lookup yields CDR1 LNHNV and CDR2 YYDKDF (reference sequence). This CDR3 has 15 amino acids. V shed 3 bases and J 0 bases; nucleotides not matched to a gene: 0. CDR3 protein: CATSRTSGSSYEQYF. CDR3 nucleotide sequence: TGTGCCACCAGCAGGACTAGCGGGAGCTCCTACGAGCAGTACTTC.

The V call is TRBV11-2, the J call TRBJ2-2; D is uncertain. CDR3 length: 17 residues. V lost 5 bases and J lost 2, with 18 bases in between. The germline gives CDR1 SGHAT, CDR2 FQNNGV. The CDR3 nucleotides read TGTGCCAGCAGCCCCCGTGTGTTTACTACTAACACCGGGGAGCTGTTTTTT. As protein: CASSPRVFTTNTGELFF.

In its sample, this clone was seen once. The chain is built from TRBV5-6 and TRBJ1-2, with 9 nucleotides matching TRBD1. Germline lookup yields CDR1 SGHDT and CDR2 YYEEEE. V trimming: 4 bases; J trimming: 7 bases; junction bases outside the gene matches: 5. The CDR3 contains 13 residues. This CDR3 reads CASSVGTGPGYTF. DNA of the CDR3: TGTGCCAGCAGCGTTGGGACAGGGCCTGGCTACACCTTC.

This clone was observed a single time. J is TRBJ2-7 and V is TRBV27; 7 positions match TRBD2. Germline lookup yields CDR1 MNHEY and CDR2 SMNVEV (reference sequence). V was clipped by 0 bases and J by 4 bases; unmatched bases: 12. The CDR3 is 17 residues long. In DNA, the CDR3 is TGTGCCAGCAGTTTATCCGTGGCTAGCGGACTTTGGTACGAGCAGTACTTC. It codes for CASSLSVASGLWYEQYF.

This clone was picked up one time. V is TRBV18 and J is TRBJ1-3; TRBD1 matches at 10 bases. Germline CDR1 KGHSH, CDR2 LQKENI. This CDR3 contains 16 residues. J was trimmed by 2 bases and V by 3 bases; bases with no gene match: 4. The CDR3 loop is CASSPRQGATGNTIYF. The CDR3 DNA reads TGTGCCAGCTCACCGCGACAGGGGGCAACTGGAAACACCATATATTTT.

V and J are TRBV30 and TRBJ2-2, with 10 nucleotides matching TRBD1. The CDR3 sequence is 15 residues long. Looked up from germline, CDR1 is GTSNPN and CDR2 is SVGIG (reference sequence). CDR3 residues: CAGTRDRGRIGELFF. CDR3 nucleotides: TGTGCGGGAACTCGGGACAGGGGAAGAATCGGGGAGCTGTTTTTT.

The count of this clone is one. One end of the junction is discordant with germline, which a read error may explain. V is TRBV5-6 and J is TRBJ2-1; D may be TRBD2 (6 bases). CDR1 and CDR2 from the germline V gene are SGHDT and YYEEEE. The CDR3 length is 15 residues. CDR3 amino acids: CASSFDTGLYYEQFF. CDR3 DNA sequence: TGTGCCAGCAGCTTCGACACGGGACTCTACTATGAGCAGTTCTTC.